This T cell receptor beta chain was identified in a study of blood T cell repertoires in COVID-19. Overall study context: Material from acute and convalescent COVID-19 was sourced from the United States, Italy and Spain. T cells, B-cell-depleted T cells, or PBMCs provided the cDNA or gDNA that served as material.

V lost 1 base and J 1 base, leaving 10 bases between the germline ends. There are 15 residues in the CDR3. Germline V CDR1 and CDR2: SGHVS, FQNEAQ. Some clones are missing from TCRdb's copy, which holds only in-frame ones; the method was immunoSEQ multiplex PCR. The repertoire includes about 330,000 clones, more than 70% of them detected once, and roughly 1.2% sits in the top ten. The source is a woman aged 50 to 65 with acute or convalescent COVID-19. This chain uses TRBV7-8 with TRBJ1-1; D unclear. The sequenced sample was peripheral blood. The CDR3 DNA sequence: TGTGCCAGCAGCTTAGGTTCCGGCGGGAACACTGAAGCTTTCTTT. Translation gives CASSLGSGGNTEAFF.